This passage covers 24 T cell receptor beta chains from one sample sequenced in a study of shared clonotypes between healthy human individuals (dated by TCRdb to between 2020 and 2021). Libraries were constructed by the immunoSEQ multiplex PCR assay. TCRdb's version of the immuneACCESS table is confined to in-frame rearrangements and falls short of the full clone set. An unresolved V gene accounts for under half of the shortfall where checked; the remainder is of unknown origin. The sample table contains approximately 840,000 clones; only one count was recorded for approximately 97% of them. About 0.21% of the sample rests with the top ten. CD8 naive samples were obtained by positive selection for CCR7 among CD45RO-negative cells, yielding a CD45RA+CCR7+ population from which TemRA cells were excluded. Sequenced input: naive CD8+ T cells sorted from blood. The cell subset or site label for this specimen denotes: CD45RA+CCR7+. The origin of the receptors is a man aged 25-45 years in good health.

The rearrangement joins TRBV4-1 to TRBJ2-1; unclear D gene. This CDR3 has 17 amino acids. The V and J ends lost 2 bases and 0 bases respectively, with 14 bases between them. Per germline, CDR1 MGHRA and CDR2 YSYEKL. The CDR3 spells CASSQPNDVRSYNEQFF. The CDR3 DNA follows: TGCGCCAGCAGCCAACCTAATGACGTACGCTCCTACAATGAGCAGTTCTTC.

The chain has TRBV13 and TRBJ2-3; D remains unclear. The length of the CDR3 is 14 residues. Trimming stripped 4 bases from V and 3 bases from J, with 11 bases between. Germline V gives CDR1 PRHDT, CDR2 FYEKMQ (reference sequence). In nucleotides, the CDR3 is TGTGCCAGCAGCTCCCGACGAGGAACAGATACGCAGTATTTT. Translated: CASSSRRGTDTQYF.

The chain uses TRBV28 and TRBJ1-2; TRBD1 aligns across 9 bases. The CDR3 totals 20 residues. V was clipped by 4 bases and J by 4 bases; unmatched bases: 22. Germline CDR1 reads MDHEN; CDR2 reads SYDVKM. CDR3 in amino acids: CASSSPGGPRDRDPLYGYTF. The CDR3 nucleotides are TGTGCCAGCAGTTCTCCCGGGGGCCCCCGGGACAGGGATCCGCTCTATGGCTACACCTTC.

Comment on this clone: Other nucleotide sequences in the sample specify the same CDR3. The chain is built from TRBV27 and TRBJ2-1; 7 nucleotides match TRBD2. With 6 bases clipped from V and 2 bases from J, the junction kept 7 bases outside the gene matches. Per the germline V gene, CDR1 is MNHEY and CDR2 is SMNVEV (reference sequence). The CDR3 has 15 residues. The CDR3 DNA is TGTGCCAGCAGCTTGGGCGGGAGTGCCTACAATGAGCAGTTCTTC. Translation: CASSLGGSAYNEQFF.

The CDR3 here is CASGVWGGHEQYF. The DNA of the CDR3 is TGTGCCAGTGGCGTCTGGGGGGGCCACGAGCAGTACTTC. The V call is TRBV19, the J call TRBJ2-7; the D gene is possibly TRBD2 (7 bases). Germline values: CDR1 LNHDA, CDR2 SQIVND (reference sequence). This CDR3 contains 13 residues. Trimming removed 8 bases from V and 5 bases from J, with 16 bases in between.

The chain is built from TRBV4-1 and TRBJ1-1; D is perhaps TRBD1 (6 bases). The CDR3 runs 14 residues. CDR1 and CDR2 (germline): MGHRA, YSYEKL. V lost 4 bases to trimming and J lost 1 base, with 10 bases between them. DNA of the CDR3: TGCGCCAGCAGCCTCCGGACAGCGAACACTGAAGCTTTCTTT. It is translated as CASSLRTANTEAFF.

This chain links TRBV2 with TRBJ1-1; possibly TRBD1 for D (5 bases). CDR3 length: 13 residues. V was cut by 4 bases and J by 4 bases, with 10 bases left in between. Germline V gene data show CDR1 as SNHLY and CDR2 as FYNNEI. The CDR3 protein is CASSARGSTEAFF. The CDR3, as DNA: TGTGCCAGCAGTGCTAGGGGTAGCACTGAAGCTTTCTTT.

The chain employs TRBV27 and TRBJ2-7; 11 positions agree with TRBD2. Germline V gene data show CDR1 as MNHEY and CDR2 as SMNVEV (reference sequence). J was trimmed by 3 bases and V by 0 bases; bases with no gene match: 10. CDR3 length: 18 residues. The CDR3 sequence is CASSLSGLAELRDYEQYF. The CDR3 DNA follows: TGTGCCAGCAGTTTATCGGGACTAGCGGAACTACGCGACTACGAGCAGTACTTC.

The chain links TRBV10-2 to TRBJ2-2; 7 bases are shared with TRBD2. The germline gives CDR1 WSHSY, CDR2 SAAADI. The ends lost 3 bases at V and 3 bases at J; junction bases unmatched: 10. This CDR3 has 17 amino acids. Here the CDR3 DNA reads TGCGCCAGCAGTGATTTTTGGGGGGGAAAGTACACCGGGGAGCTGTTTTTT. Its protein product is CASSDFWGGKYTGELFF.

The chain employs TRBV7-6 and TRBJ2-7, with 9 bases lining up with TRBD2. Germline trimming cut 4 bases from V and 5 bases from J; bases unmatched to any gene: 6. Germline CDR1 SGHVS, CDR2 FNYEAQ. This CDR3 contains 14 residues. In DNA, the CDR3 is TGTGCCAGCAGCTCCGGACTAGCGTCGGACGAGCAGTACTTC. Protein: CASSSGLASDEQYF.

V is TRBV6-5 and J is TRBJ2-5; D is ambiguous. The V end lost 2 bases, the J end lost 1 base, and 8 bases lay between the germline ends. CDR1 MNHEY and CDR2 SVGAGI come from the germline V gene. CDR3 length equals 14 residues. Here the CDR3 reads CASSYTPIQETQYF. The CDR3 DNA reads as TGTGCCAGCAGTTACACCCCAATCCAAGAGACCCAGTACTTC.

CDR3 residues: CASSLFGGADEQFF. CDR3 DNA sequence: TGTGCCAGCAGTTTATTCGGAGGGGCCGATGAGCAGTTCTTC. The chain joins TRBV27 to TRBJ2-1; a weak D match, TRBD2 (6 bases). V gave up 1 base and J gave up 8 bases, with 12 bases separating them. The CDR3 has 14 amino acids. Germline assignment: CDR1 MNHEY and CDR2 SMNVEV (reference sequence).

The chain uses TRBV11-2 and TRBJ2-2, with unresolved D. Looked up from germline, CDR1 is SGHAT and CDR2 is FQNNGV. V lost 2 bases, J lost 2 bases, and 6 bases lay in between. The CDR3 consists of 14 residues. Written as DNA, the CDR3 is TGTGCCAGCAGCTTACGCGGCAACACCGGGGAGCTGTTTTTT. This codes for CASSLRGNTGELFF.

This clone turned up a few times. This chain joins TRBV7-2 and TRBJ2-3, with 9 bases that match TRBD2. The CDR3 runs to 18 residues. V lost 1 base, J lost 4 bases, and 12 bases stayed unmatched. Germline V gene data show CDR1 as SGHTA and CDR2 as FQGNSA. CDR3 coding DNA: TGTGCCAGCAGCTTAGGACCCTTAGCGGGAGAATTCCCAGATACGCAGTATTTT. Amino acid sequence: CASSLGPLAGEFPDTQYF.

This clone has more than one count but fewer than ten. This chain connects TRBV5-1 to TRBJ2-1; 15 bases are shared with TRBD2. The length of the CDR3 is 17 residues. J gave up 6 bases and V 3 bases, and 7 bases lay outside the gene matches. Germline CDR1 is SGHRS and CDR2 is YFSETQ. The CDR3 spells CASSWEGLAGGGNEQFF. Here the CDR3 DNA reads TGCGCCAGCAGCTGGGAGGGACTAGCGGGAGGCGGCAATGAGCAGTTCTTC.

The V gene is TRBV7-9, the J gene TRBJ2-1, with D possibly TRBD1 on 5 matching bases. The CDR3 extends over 15 amino acids. Trimming shortened V by 0 bases and J by 7 bases, and 13 bases separated the two germline ends. CDR1 is SEHNR, CDR2 FQNEAQ, per germline (reference sequence). CDR3 DNA sequence: TGTGCCAGCAGCTTAGCGACAGTCCTGGATAATGAGCAGTTCTTC. It specifies CASSLATVLDNEQFF.

The table lists this clone with a count of one. This chain links TRBV18 with TRBJ2-3; possibly TRBD1 or TRBD2 for D (7 bases each). The V end lost 0 bases, the J end lost 4 bases, and 14 bases lay between the germline ends. This CDR3 region has 16 residues. Germline assignment: CDR1 KGHSH and CDR2 LQKENI. The CDR3 sequence is CASSPPEPGGADTQYF. CDR3 DNA: TGTGCCAGCTCACCACCGGAGCCAGGGGGGGCAGATACGCAGTATTTT.

The chain links TRBV2 to TRBJ2-3; 7 positions agree with TRBD2. CDR1 SNHLY and CDR2 FYNNEI come from the germline V gene. This CDR3 has 18 residues. V was pared by 5 bases and J by 0 bases, with 14 bases of the junction left unmatched. The CDR3, as DNA: TGTGCCAGCAGTATCCATGTCGCAAGCGGGACTAGCACAGATACGCAGTATTTT. It is translated as CASSIHVASGTSTDTQYF.

The chain uses TRBV28 and TRBJ2-2, with D possibly being TRBD1 (6 bases). This CDR3 is built from 17 residues. Germline V gene sequence: CDR1 MDHEN, CDR2 SYDVKM. V gave up 6 bases and J gave up 6 bases, with 23 bases separating them. CDR3 DNA: TGTGCCAGCAGCACTAGATTACTCACAGGGACGGCCGGGGAGCTGTTTTTT. Its translation is CASSTRLLTGTAGELFF.

This chain joins TRBV9 and TRBJ2-5, with 8 bases that match TRBD2. This CDR3 region has 13 residues. V lost 3 bases, J lost 5 bases, and 3 bases stayed unmatched. The germline V gene encodes CDR1 SGDLS and CDR2 YYNGEE. In DNA, the CDR3 is TGTGCCAGCAGCGCCCCGGGAGGGGAGACCCAGTACTTC. The encoded protein is CASSAPGGETQYF.

The chain has TRBV5-5 and TRBJ1-5; possibly TRBD1 for D (6 bases). The CDR3 spans 17 residues. Trimming removed 0 bases at V and 0 bases at J, with 13 bases between. Looked up from germline, CDR1 is SGHKS and CDR2 is YYEKEE (reference sequence). The CDR3 nucleotides read TGTGCCAGCAGCTTGGTCGGCAGGGGTGATAGCAATCAGCCCCAGCATTTT. It yields the protein CASSLVGRGDSNQPQHF.

V usage is TRBV29-1 and J usage is TRBJ2-7; TRBD2 might be the D (6 bases). The ends were cut back, 4 bases at V and 3 bases at J, with 16 bases in the middle. Per germline, CDR1 SQVTM and CDR2 ANQGSEA. The CDR3 covers 14 residues. This CDR3 is CSVVSTGEDYEQYF. CDR3 in DNA: TGCAGCGTTGTTAGTACGGGGGAAGACTACGAGCAGTACTTC.

The CDR3: CASSLAGGRYEQYF. The CDR3 bases are TGTGCCAGCAGCTTAGCAGGCGGGAGGTACGAGCAGTACTTC. The rearrangement joins TRBV7-6 to TRBJ2-7, with TRBD2 matching over 8 bases. The CDR3 has 14 residues. The germline CDR1 and CDR2 sequences are SGHVS and FNYEAQ. Germline trimming cut 0 bases from V and 4 bases from J; bases unmatched to any gene: 2.

The chain's CDR3 is CASSLGGRIEQYF. As DNA, the CDR3 is TGTGCCAGCAGCTTAGGCGGGAGGATCGAGCAGTACTTC. This chain joins TRBV7-2 and TRBJ2-7, with 8 bases that match TRBD2. J gave up 6 bases and V 1 base, and 2 bases lay outside the gene matches. Germline CDR1 is SGHTA and CDR2 is FQGNSA. The CDR3 sequence is 13 residues long.